These T cell receptor beta chains were read from a single sample in a study of blood T cell repertoires in COVID-19. Clones were sequenced by immunoSEQ multiplex PCR, and TCRdb holds only the in-frame ones, with some missing. The sample has tens of thousands of clones; 85% are singletons. The source material was peripheral blood. These receptors came from a man over 45 with COVID-19, enrolled during active disease. Both conserved end residues are part of each CDR3. Fields, in order: V gene, clone size, J gene, D gene, CDR3 protein, CDR3 DNA. A D gene is named only where the DNA matches it firmly. Clone size is stated in some rows and not others, as once, few, many or a class when expanded.

TRBV28	once	TRBJ2-1	TRBD2	CASSRAGSYNEQFF	TGTGCCAGCAGCCGAGCGGGATCCTACAATGAGCAGTTCTTC
TRBV28	-	TRBJ2-2	-	CASSFSEFAGELFF	TGTGCCAGCAGTTTTAGTGAATTCGCCGGGGAGCTGTTTTTT
TRBV6-5	-	TRBJ2-7	TRBD1	CASRARTGGSYEQYF	TGTGCCAGCAGGGCCCGCACAGGGGGCTCCTACGAGCAGTACTTC
TRBV5-1	-	TRBJ1-1	TRBD1	CASSLGTKTGTLNTEAFF	TGCGCCAGCAGCTTGGGGACCAAGACAGGGACGCTGAACACTGAAGCTTTCTTT
TRBV21-1	-	TRBJ2-1	-	CASSKGHRQIGNEQFF	TGTGCCAGCAGCAAAGGGCACAGGCAGATTGGGAATGAGCAGTTCTTC
TRBV6-1	-	TRBJ1-6	TRBD1	CASSEGTGANSPLHF	TGTGCCAGCAGTGAAGGGACAGGGGCCAATTCACCCCTCCACTTT
TRBV7-2	many	TRBJ1-6	-	CASSLGQGRNSPLHF	TGTGCCAGCAGCTTAGGTCAGGGAAGAAATTCACCCCTCCACTTT
TRBV9	-	TRBJ2-7	-	CASSTKYGDREKYF	TGTGCCAGCAGCACGAAATACGGGGACCGGGAGAAGTACTTC
TRBV27	-	TRBJ2-7	-	CASTKRDISEQYF	TGTGCCAGCACAAAAAGGGACATATCTGAGCAGTACTTC
TRBV19	-	TRBJ1-3	-	CASSPPGLTGNTIYF	TGTGCCAGTAGCCCACCAGGCCTGACTGGAAACACCATATATTTT
TRBV27	once	TRBJ2-1	-	CASSLLGGRGKDEQFF	TGTGCCAGCAGTTTATTGGGGGGGCGCGGGAAGGATGAGCAGTTCTTC
TRBV19	-	TRBJ1-5	TRBD1	CASSINTGVGQPQHF	TGTGCCAGTAGTATAAACACAGGGGTGGGGCAGCCCCAGCATTTT
TRBV30	-	TRBJ1-5	-	CAWSVKSRVSNQPQHF	TGTGCCTGGAGTGTGAAGTCCAGGGTGAGCAATCAGCCCCAGCATTTT
TRBV2	-	TRBJ1-5	-	CASSRTNRNQPQHF	TGTGCCAGCAGTCGAACAAACCGCAATCAGCCCCAGCATTTT
TRBV18	-	TRBJ2-7	-	CASSPKSSYEQYF	TGTGCCAGCTCACCCAAGAGCTCCTACGAGCAGTACTTC
TRBV19	-	TRBJ1-4	TRBD1	CASSTGGAEEKLFF	TGTGCCAGTAGTACAGGGGGCGCAGAAGAAAAACTGTTTTTT
TRBV7-8	-	TRBJ2-7	TRBD2	CASSRPGLAGVSYEQYF	TGTGCCAGCAGCCGCCCGGGACTAGCGGGAGTATCCTACGAGCAGTACTTC
TRBV6-1	few	TRBJ1-5	-	CASSEVDSRQPQHF	TGTGCCAGCAGTGAGGTGGACAGCCGGCAGCCCCAGCATTTT
TRBV18	-	TRBJ1-6	TRBD1	CASSRQGVRGSPLHF	TGTGCCAGCTCAAGACAGGGAGTCCGGGGATCACCCCTCCACTTT
TRBV6-5	-	TRBJ2-5	-	CASTKGGQETQYF	TGTGCCAGCACTAAAGGAGGTCAAGAGACCCAGTACTTC
TRBV30	-	TRBJ2-5	-	CAWTVQETQYF	TGTGCCTGGACAGTTCAAGAGACCCAGTACTTC
TRBV11-2	once	TRBJ2-7	-	CASSFRRNRHEQYF	TGTGCCAGCAGCTTTAGGAGAAATCGACACGAGCAGTACTTC
TRBV28	few	TRBJ2-7	TRBD1	CASSPPPGQATKQYF	TGTGCCAGCAGCCCTCCCCCGGGACAGGCCACTAAGCAGTACTTC
TRBV5-5	-	TRBJ2-1	-	CASSLGQGNNEQFF	TGTGCCAGCAGCTTGGGCCAGGGAAACAATGAGCAGTTCTTC
TRBV4-1	-	TRBJ2-1	TRBD2	CASSRSLAVNEQFF	TGCGCCAGCAGCCGCTCCCTAGCGGTGAATGAGCAGTTCTTC
TRBV7-6	-	TRBJ1-1	-	CASSLAGRASTEAFF	TGTGCCAGCAGCTTAGCTGGCAGGGCTTCCACTGAAGCTTTCTTT
TRBV4-1	-	TRBJ1-5	TRBD1	CASSWDRITNQPQHF	TGCGCCAGCAGTTGGGACAGGATTACGAATCAGCCCCAGCATTTT
TRBV6-2/TRBV6-3	-	TRBJ2-3	TRBD2	CASSYAGTRGTDTQYF	TGTGCCAGCAGTTACGCCGGGACTAGGGGCACAGATACGCAGTATTTT
TRBV4-3	-	TRBJ1-5	-	CASSQDRGQPQHF	TGCGCCAGCAGCCAAGACAGGGGTCAGCCCCAGCATTTT
TRBV28	-	TRBJ1-5	-	CASSLAGGINQPQHF	TGTGCCAGCAGTTTAGCGGGGGGAATCAATCAGCCCCAGCATTTT
TRBV20-1	-	TRBJ2-1	-	CSASLDRRAYNEQFF	TGCAGTGCTAGTTTGGACAGAAGAGCCTACAATGAGCAGTTCTTC
TRBV28	-	TRBJ1-2	TRBD1	CASRVLRTGGAEGYTF	TGTGCCAGCAGGGTGCTCCGGACAGGGGGCGCGGAGGGCTACACCTTC
TRBV28	-	TRBJ1-5	-	CASSLTLGTNQPQHF	TGTGCCAGCAGTTTAACTTTGGGGACAAATCAGCCCCAGCATTTT
TRBV4-2	-	TRBJ2-7	TRBD2	CASSQHSSGPYEQYF	TGTGCCAGCAGCCAACACTCTAGCGGTCCCTACGAGCAGTACTTC
TRBV27	-	TRBJ2-7	-	CASSLSKISGALSSYEQYF	TGTGCCAGCAGTTTATCGAAAATTAGCGGTGCGTTGAGCTCCTACGAGCAGTACTTC
TRBV5-6	-	TRBJ1-1	TRBD1	CASSWDRATEAFF	TGTGCCAGCAGCTGGGACAGGGCCACTGAAGCTTTCTTT
TRBV19	-	TRBJ1-3	-	CASSIPGLTGNTIYF	TGTGCCAGTAGTATCCCCGGTCTTACTGGAAACACCATATATTTT
TRBV10-1	-	TRBJ2-3	-	CASSDSSGPTDTQYF	TGCGCCAGCAGTGATAGTAGCGGACCTACAGATACGCAGTATTTT
TRBV5-3	-	TRBJ2-7	-	CARSSLNRGYSYEQYF	TGTGCCAGAAGCTCCCTAAATAGGGGTTACTCCTACGAGCAGTACTTC
TRBV19	few	TRBJ2-3	TRBD2	CASSIPGREDTQYF	TGTGCCAGTAGTATCCCGGGGAGGGAAGATACGCAGTATTTT
TRBV27	-	TRBJ2-7	TRBD2	CASSLSNRGTRASEQYF	TGTGCCAGCAGTTTATCGAATCGGGGGACTAGGGCGTCCGAGCAGTACTTC
TRBV28	-	TRBJ1-1	-	CASSLMTPETFF	TGTGCCAGCAGTTTGATGACACCAGAAACTTTCTTT
TRBV25-1	once	TRBJ1-4	-	CASSPFEAADNEKLFF	TGTGCCAGCAGTCCCTTCGAGGCAGCCGATAATGAAAAACTGTTTTTT
TRBV7-9	-	TRBJ1-5	TRBD1	CASSSTFTGGSDNQPQHF	TGTGCCAGCAGCTCGACATTTACAGGGGGTAGTGACAATCAGCCCCAGCATTTT
TRBV28	-	TRBJ1-1	-	CASSLLGTEAFF	TGTGCCAGCAGTTTGCTAGGCACTGAAGCTTTCTTT
TRBV5-1	once	TRBJ2-1	-	CASSLGPQTANEQFF	TGCGCCAGCAGCTTGGGGCCACAGACAGCCAATGAGCAGTTCTTC
TRBV11-2	-	TRBJ2-1	TRBD1	CASSRDRPSYNEQFF	TGTGCCAGCAGCCGGGACAGGCCCTCCTACAATGAGCAGTTCTTC
TRBV5-1	-	TRBJ1-1	-	CASSNQGNTEAFF	TGCGCCAGCAGCAATCAGGGAAACACTGAAGCTTTCTTT
TRBV18	-	TRBJ1-2	TRBD1	CASSPTGSYGYTF	TGTGCCAGCTCTCCGACAGGGAGCTATGGCTACACCTTC
TRBV7-3	-	TRBJ2-3	-	CASSLTGPLRGTDTQYF	TGTGCCAGCAGCCTTACCGGACCCCTTCGGGGAACAGATACGCAGTATTTT
TRBV6-1	-	TRBJ2-1	-	CASSEVTDLLNEQFF	TGTGCCAGCAGTGAAGTCACCGACTTATTAAATGAGCAGTTCTTC
TRBV18	-	TRBJ1-1	-	CASSQTNGIEAFF	TGTGCCAGCTCCCAAACCAACGGTATTGAAGCTTTCTTT